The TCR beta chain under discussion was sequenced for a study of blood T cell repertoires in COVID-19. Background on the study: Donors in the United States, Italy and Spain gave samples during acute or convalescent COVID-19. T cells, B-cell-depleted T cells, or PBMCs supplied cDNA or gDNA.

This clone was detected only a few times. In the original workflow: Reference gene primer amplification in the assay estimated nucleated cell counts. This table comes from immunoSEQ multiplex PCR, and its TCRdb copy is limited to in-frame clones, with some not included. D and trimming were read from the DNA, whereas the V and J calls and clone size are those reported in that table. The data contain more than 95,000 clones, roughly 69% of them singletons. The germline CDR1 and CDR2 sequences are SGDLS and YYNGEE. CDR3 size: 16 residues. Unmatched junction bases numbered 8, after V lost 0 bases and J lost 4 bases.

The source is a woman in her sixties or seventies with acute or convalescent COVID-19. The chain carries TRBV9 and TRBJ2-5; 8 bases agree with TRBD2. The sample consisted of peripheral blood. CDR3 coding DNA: TGTGCCAGCAGCGTAGCGGGGGGGGCCGGTAGAGAGACCCAGTACTTC. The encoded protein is CASSVAGGAGRETQYF.